This T cell receptor (beta chain) was identified during a study of T cells in localized non-small cell lung cancer. V was cut by 4 bases and J by 2 bases, with 11 bases left in between. The CDR3 is 13 residues long. Germline lookup yields CDR1 SQVTM and CDR2 ANQGSEA. Measured with immunoSEQ multiplex PCR; TCRdb has only the in-frame clones, and not every one. The sample records approximately 29,000 clones, roughly four fifths being singletons. The TCR originated in a man between 40 and 70 years old with stage III lung adenocarcinoma. The J gene is TRBJ1-1, the V gene TRBV29-1; possible D gene TRBD1, 6 bases. This sample comprised peripheral blood mononuclear cells, obtained before any cancer treatment. In DNA form, the CDR3 reads TGCAGCGTTGTGAGGGGGAGCAACACTGAAGCTTTCTTT. Translated, it gives CSVVRGSNTEAFF. Full variable domain (remainder filled in from reference TRBV29-1 and TRBJ1-1): SAVISQKPSRDICQRGTSLTIQCQVDSQVTMMFWYRQQPGQSLTLIATANQGSEATYESGFVIDKFPISRPNLTFSTLTVSNMSPEDSSIYLCSVVRGSNTEAFFGQGTRLTVV.